This T cell receptor beta chain was sequenced during a study of blood T cell repertoires in COVID-19. Looking at the study overall: Acute and convalescent COVID-19 samples came from the United States, Italy and Spain. Nucleic acid was either cDNA or gDNA, and it came from T cells, B-cell-depleted T cells, or PBMCs.

The CDR3 extends over 14 amino acids. V trimming: 2 bases; J trimming: 2 bases; junction bases outside the gene matches: 0. Germline V gene sequence: CDR1 SNHLY, CDR2 FYNNEI. In the study's own analysis: Amplification from reference gene primers served as the basis for estimated nucleated cell counts. Using immunoSEQ multiplex PCR, the repertoire was profiled, and TCRdb retains in-frame clones only, with some absent. For V, J and clone size, that table is used; D and trimming come from the DNA. In the table there are hundreds of thousands of clones, roughly four fifths of which are singletons. This clone appeared a few times.

Sequencing input: peripheral blood. The receptor was isolated from a woman over 75 with acute or convalescent COVID-19. V usage is TRBV2 and J usage is TRBJ1-5; 7 bases fit TRBD1. CDR3 nucleotide sequence: TGTGCCAGCAGTGAAACAGGGGGCAATCAGCCCCAGCATTTT. Encoded protein: CASSETGGNQPQHF. Combining the CDR3 with reference TRBV2 and TRBJ1-5 gives the whole variable domain EPEVTQTPSHQVTQMGQEVILRCVPISNHLYFYWYRQILGQKVEFLVSFYNNEISEKSEIFDDQFSVERPDGSNFTLKIRSTKLEDSAMYFCASSETGGNQPQHFGDGTRLSIL.